This T cell receptor (beta chain) was recorded in a study of shared T cell receptors in the human thymus listed by TCRdb under 2021. Looking at the study overall: The study examined how self-reactive, shared T-cell receptor alpha chains are generated in the human thymus.

V and J are trimmed by 6 bases and 3 bases, and the gene matches miss 6 bases of the junction. The CDR3 contains 15 residues, cysteine and phenylalanine counted. The kept DNA is CDR3 alone, 45 bases in frame from the first base. Taken from the germline V gene, the CDR1 and CDR2 loops are SGHVS and FNYEAQ. Worth noting for this clone: It lacks a known antigen. Within one base of it there is no much larger clone, and no base qualities were kept.

The library was prepared using the immunoSEQ multiplex PCR assay. This is the immuneACCESS table as TCRdb keeps it, with only in-frame sequences that have V and J called. A part of the clones is gone; compared with another copy, unresolved V genes explain less than half, and the rest is unexplained. Here the sample has about 500,000 clones; 75% to 85% occur a single time. The ten biggest clones cover roughly 0.013% of the sample. The same sample was also used in a study of human thymus T cells. Looking at the second paper: In Finland, the donors were immunologically healthy infants who were having open corrective cardiac surgery for congenital heart defects. Thymus tissue was collected as surgical resects that were removed during corrective cardiac surgery. Both the thymic and the peripheral blood repertoires appeared to show biased V and J gene segment usage. The related research found that thymic TCR repertoires overlapped highly between unrelated individuals. TCR alpha and beta repertoires from roughly 8 infant thymus samples and four related peripheral blood samples were characterized in the study. The cohort included several male and two female infants, with donor ages spanning 7 to 244 days. Thymocytes were released mechanically from tissue and stored at -70 °C as pellets of about 9-32 million cells. A QIAsymphony instrument was used to extract genomic DNA from the frozen cell pellets. Using the immunoSEQ multiplex PCR assay, the TCRB and TCRAD loci were amplified from a standardized quantity of quality-controlled genomic DNA. The amplicons spanned the V(D)J region and were long enough to cover the CDR3 and allow V and J genes to be identified. Through the commercial immunoSEQ service, the amplicons were sequenced on an Illumina platform. Primer bias and sequencing errors were corrected using previously described methods, and TCRAD and TCRB definitions followed the IMGT database. The repertoires were analysed using immunoSEQ Analyzer 3.0 and VDJTools for basic statistics, V/J segment usage, diversity estimates, rarefaction and pairwise overlap. To estimate diversity, the Chao1, ChaoE, Efron-Thisted, Shannon and inverse Simpson indices were applied, and diversity was also estimated on datasets down-sampled to the smallest sample. Repertoire overlap used strict matching of CDR3 nucleotide sequence, V gene and J gene, with Jaccard-based multidimensional scaling clustering. On average, thymus samples gave 650,000 to 850,000 unique TCRB clonotypes, whereas blood samples gave roughly 80,000.

The clonotype comes from a boy under two years old with a congenital heart defect. Donor details come from another sample of the same person, matched by shared clones. The sequencing input was thymocytes. The chain couples TRBV7-6 to TRBJ2-2, and 8 junction bases match TRBD2. The nucleotide sequence reads as follows: TGTGCCAGCAGTCCGACTAGCGACGACACCGGGGAGCTGTTTTTT. The resulting protein is CASSPTSDDTGELFF.